The 8 T cell receptor beta chains reported below all come from one sample, sequenced in a study of blood T cell repertoires in COVID-19. Method: immunoSEQ multiplex PCR; TCRdb's copy keeps in-frame clones and lacks some. Of roughly 100,000 clones in the sample, 70% to 85% were seen once. Sequenced sample: peripheral blood. The receptor source for this set is a man aged 55 to 70 with active or convalescent COVID-19.

The chain uses TRBV7-9 and TRBJ1-6, with TRBD1 matching 7 bases. The junction had 2 bases not matched to a gene; V was cut back by 2 bases and J by 7 bases. This CDR3 contains 14 residues. The germline CDR1 and CDR2 sequences are SEHNR and FQNEAQ (reference sequence). CDR3 sequence reads: CASSLPTGNSPLHF. CDR3 nucleotides: TGTGCCAGCAGCTTACCGACAGGGAATTCACCCCTCCACTTT.

This clone has more than one count but fewer than ten. The chain has TRBV19 and TRBJ1-2, with 10 bases that match TRBD1. CDR1 and CDR2 from the germline V gene are LNHDA and SQIVND (reference sequence). With V trimmed by 7 bases and J by 4 bases, 6 bases remained unmatched. The CDR3 has 14 amino acids. CDR3 loop: CASNPGQGTYGYTF. The CDR3 region has the DNA TGTGCCAGTAACCCGGGACAGGGGACCTATGGCTACACCTTC.

The genes are TRBV7-9 and TRBJ1-6, with D perhaps matching TRBD1 (5 bases). The CDR3 is 13 amino acids. The germline V gene encodes CDR1 SEHNR and CDR2 FQNEAQ (reference sequence). V lost 5 bases, J lost 7 bases, and 9 bases lay in between. The CDR3 DNA sequence: TGTGCCAGCAGCAAACAGGAGAATTCACCCCTCCACTTT. Translation: CASSKQENSPLHF. Complete variable domain (other parts from reference TRBV7-9 and TRBJ1-6): DTGVSQNPRHKITKRGQNVTFRCDPISEHNRLYWYRQTLGQGPEFLTYFQNEAQLEKSRLLSDRFSAERPKGSFSTLEIQRTEQGDSAMYLCASSKQENSPLHFGNGTRLTVT.

In this sample, this clone turned up once. The rearrangement joins TRBV5-8 to TRBJ2-3, with D perhaps matching TRBD2 (5 bases). V lost 2 bases, J lost 3 bases, and 13 bases lay in between. The germline V gene has CDR1 SGHTS and CDR2 YDEGEE. The CDR3 runs 15 residues. The CDR3 DNA reads as TGTGCCAGCAGCTTAAGAGACGGGATGACAGATACGCAGTATTTT. It is translated as CASSLRDGMTDTQYF.

The V and J genes are TRBV21-1 and TRBJ1-1; the table's D call of TRBD1 was not tested on the DNA. TRBV21-1 is a pseudogene. The CDR3 length is 14 residues. DNA for the CDR3: TGTGCCAGCAGCAATAACAGGGGGAAATTTGAAGCTTTCTTT. Amino acids: CASSNNRGKFEAFF.

CDR3 in amino acids: CASSLDPGSHQPQHF. The CDR3 region has the DNA TGTGCCAGCAGCCTCGACCCCGGGAGCCATCAGCCCCAGCATTTT. V gene TRBV6-5 combines with J gene TRBJ1-5; no clear D gene. The CDR3 is 15 amino acids. Trimming removed 6 bases from V and 5 bases from J, with 17 bases in between. The germline CDR1 and CDR2 sequences are MNHEY and SVGAGI.

The chain uses TRBV28 and TRBJ2-3, with 8 bases lining up with TRBD1. Looked up from germline, CDR1 is MDHEN and CDR2 is SYDVKM. The CDR3 is 15 residues long. The trim removed 4 bases at V and 3 bases at J, leaving 6 bases unmatched. CDR3 in DNA: TGTGCCAGCAGTTCCCAGGGGGCAAAGACAGATACGCAGTATTTT. Translating it yields CASSSQGAKTDTQYF.

The chain uses TRBV2 and TRBJ2-1; 12 nucleotides agree with TRBD2. Per germline, CDR1 SNHLY and CDR2 FYNNEI. V was clipped by 5 bases and J by 6 bases; unmatched bases: 2. There are 14 residues in the CDR3. The CDR3 DNA reads TGTGCCAGCAGTTGGGGACTAGCGGGCAATGAGCAGTTCTTC. As protein: CASSWGLAGNEQFF.